This T cell receptor beta chain was profiled in a study of identical twins' blood T cells. Findings and caveats of the study: Environmental influences on twin similarity could not be excluded. Shared CDR3 clonotype counts between two donors mainly tracked the product of their cloneset sizes, twins included.

To note about this clonotype: Its antigen is not known.

Sample barcodes were added at both library ends during cDNA synthesis. TCRdb used MiXCR to reprocess the 5' RACE reads, holding one entry per CDR3 protein. The sample records a few hundred thousand distinct CDR3 sequences, roughly 27% being singletons. The CDR3 contains 15 residues. Trimming took 5 bases from V and 5 from J; bases not matched to a gene: 8. The germline V gene has CDR1 LNHDA and CDR2 SQIVND (reference sequence). The rearrangement uses TRBV19 and TRBJ1-4, with 7 bases lining up with TRBD1. The TCR comes from a woman aged 18-49 years in good health. Sequenced input: PBMCs. CDR3 coding DNA: TGTGCCAGTAGTCTAACCGGGACAGTGAATGAAAAACTGTTTTTT. This codes for CASSLTGTVNEKLFF.